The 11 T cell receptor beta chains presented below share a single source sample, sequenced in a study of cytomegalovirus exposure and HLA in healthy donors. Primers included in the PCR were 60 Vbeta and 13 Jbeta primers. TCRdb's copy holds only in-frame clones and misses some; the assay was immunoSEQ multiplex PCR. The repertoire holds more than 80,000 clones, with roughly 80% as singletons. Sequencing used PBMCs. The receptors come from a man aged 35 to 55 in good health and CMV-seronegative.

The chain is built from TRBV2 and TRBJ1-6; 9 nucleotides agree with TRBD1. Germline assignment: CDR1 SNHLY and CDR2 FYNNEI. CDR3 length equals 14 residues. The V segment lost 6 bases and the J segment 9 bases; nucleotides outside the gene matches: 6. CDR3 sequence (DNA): TGTGCCAGCAGGTTGGGACAGGGAAGTTCACCCCTCCACTTT. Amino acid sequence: CASRLGQGSSPLHF.

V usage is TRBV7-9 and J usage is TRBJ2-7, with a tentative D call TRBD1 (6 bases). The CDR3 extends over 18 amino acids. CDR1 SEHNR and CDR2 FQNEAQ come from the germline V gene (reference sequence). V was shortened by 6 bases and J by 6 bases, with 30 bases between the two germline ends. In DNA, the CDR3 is TGTGCCAGCAGGCCAGGCCCAAGTACAGGGCCGGCGAGTCCCGAGCAGTACTTC. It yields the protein CASRPGPSTGPASPEQYF.

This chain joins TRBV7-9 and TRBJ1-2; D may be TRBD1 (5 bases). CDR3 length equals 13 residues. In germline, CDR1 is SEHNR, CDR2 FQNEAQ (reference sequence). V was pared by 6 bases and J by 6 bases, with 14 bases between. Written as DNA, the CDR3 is TGTGCCAGCAGACCTGACAGAAGAGATGGCTACACCTTC. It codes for CASRPDRRDGYTF. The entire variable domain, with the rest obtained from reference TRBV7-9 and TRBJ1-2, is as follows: DTGVSQNPRHKITKRGQNVTFRCDPISEHNRLYWYRQTLGQGPEFLTYFQNEAQLEKSRLLSDRFSAERPKGSFSTLEIQRTEQGDSAMYLCASRPDRRDGYTFGSGTRLTVV.

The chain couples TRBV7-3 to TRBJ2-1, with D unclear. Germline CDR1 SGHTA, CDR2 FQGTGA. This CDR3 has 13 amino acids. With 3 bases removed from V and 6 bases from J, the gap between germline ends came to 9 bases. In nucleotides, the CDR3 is TGTGCCAGCAGCTTTTCCAGTCTCAATGAGCAGTTCTTC. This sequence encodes CASSFSSLNEQFF. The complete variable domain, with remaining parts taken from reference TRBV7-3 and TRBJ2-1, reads GAGVSQTPSNKVTEKGKYVELRCDPISGHTALYWYRQSLGQGPEFLIYFQGTGAADDSGLPNDRFFAVRPEGSVSTLKIQRTERGDSAVYLCASSFSSLNEQFFGPGTRLTVL.

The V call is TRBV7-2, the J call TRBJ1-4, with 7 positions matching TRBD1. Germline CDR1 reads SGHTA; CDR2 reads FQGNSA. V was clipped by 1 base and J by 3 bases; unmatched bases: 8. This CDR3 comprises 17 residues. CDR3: CASSLVGDRVPNEKLFF. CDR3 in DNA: TGTGCCAGCAGCTTAGTGGGTGACAGGGTTCCTAATGAAAAACTGTTTTTT.

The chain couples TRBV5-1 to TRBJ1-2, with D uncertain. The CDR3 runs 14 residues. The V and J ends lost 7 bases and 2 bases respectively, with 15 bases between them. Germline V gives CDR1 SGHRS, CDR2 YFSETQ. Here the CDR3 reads CASGLDRRNYGYTF. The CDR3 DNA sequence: TGCGCCAGCGGACTGGATCGGCGGAACTATGGCTACACCTTC.

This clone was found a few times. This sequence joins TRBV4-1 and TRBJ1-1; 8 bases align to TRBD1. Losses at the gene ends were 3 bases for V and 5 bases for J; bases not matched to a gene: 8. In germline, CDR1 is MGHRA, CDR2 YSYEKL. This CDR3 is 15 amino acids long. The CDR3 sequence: CASSHPGQGLTEAFF. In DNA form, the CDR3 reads TGCGCCAGCAGCCACCCTGGACAGGGTTTGACTGAAGCTTTCTTT.

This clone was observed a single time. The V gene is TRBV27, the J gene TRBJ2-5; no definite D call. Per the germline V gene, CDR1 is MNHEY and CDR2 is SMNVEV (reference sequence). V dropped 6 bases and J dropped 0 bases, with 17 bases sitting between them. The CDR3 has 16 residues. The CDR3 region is CASSESSGEYQETQYF. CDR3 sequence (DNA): TGTGCCAGCAGCGAATCTAGTGGAGAGTACCAAGAGACCCAGTACTTC.

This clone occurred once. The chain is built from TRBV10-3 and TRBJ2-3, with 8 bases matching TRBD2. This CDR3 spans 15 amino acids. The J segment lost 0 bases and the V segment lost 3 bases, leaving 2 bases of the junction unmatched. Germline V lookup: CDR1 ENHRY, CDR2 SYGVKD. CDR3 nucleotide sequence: TGTGCCATCAGTGATGCTAGCGGGAGCACAGATACGCAGTATTTT. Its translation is CAISDASGSTDTQYF.

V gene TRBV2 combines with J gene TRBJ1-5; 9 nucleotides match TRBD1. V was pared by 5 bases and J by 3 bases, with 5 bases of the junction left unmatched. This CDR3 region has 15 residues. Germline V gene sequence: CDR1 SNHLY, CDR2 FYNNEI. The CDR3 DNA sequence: TGTGCCAGCAGTCAAGGACAGGGGAACAATCAGCCCCAGCATTTT. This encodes CASSQGQGNNQPQHF.

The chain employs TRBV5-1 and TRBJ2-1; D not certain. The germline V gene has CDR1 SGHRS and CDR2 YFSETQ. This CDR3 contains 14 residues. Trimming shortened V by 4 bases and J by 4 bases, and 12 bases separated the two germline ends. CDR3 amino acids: CASSAPLDYNEQFF. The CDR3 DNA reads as TGCGCCAGCAGCGCACCTCTAGATTACAATGAGCAGTTCTTC.